This note documents a single T cell receptor (beta chain) sequence. V was clipped by 4 bases and J by 3 bases, with 12 bases between them. CDR1 SNHLY and CDR2 FYNNEI come from the germline V gene. The length of the CDR3 is 14 residues. TCRdb reprocessed the RT-PCR reads with MiXCR, giving one entry per CDR3 protein. The sample contains about 100,000 distinct CDR3 sequences, over 30% of which appear only once. The entry originates in a study of patients and donors after allogeneic stem cell transplantation. Specimen: blood, either unsorted or a sorted T cell fraction (not recorded which). The clonotype comes from a human donor who was either an allogeneic HSCT recipient or a stem cell or donor lymphocyte infusion donor (not recorded which). It is not recorded whose cells these are; they may come from a transplant donor. This sequence joins TRBV2 and TRBJ1-1; maybe TRBD1 (6 bases). The CDR3 here is CASSVLGAYTEAFF. The CDR3 DNA reads TGTGCCAGCAGTGTTCTGGGGGCGTACACTGAAGCTTTCTTT.